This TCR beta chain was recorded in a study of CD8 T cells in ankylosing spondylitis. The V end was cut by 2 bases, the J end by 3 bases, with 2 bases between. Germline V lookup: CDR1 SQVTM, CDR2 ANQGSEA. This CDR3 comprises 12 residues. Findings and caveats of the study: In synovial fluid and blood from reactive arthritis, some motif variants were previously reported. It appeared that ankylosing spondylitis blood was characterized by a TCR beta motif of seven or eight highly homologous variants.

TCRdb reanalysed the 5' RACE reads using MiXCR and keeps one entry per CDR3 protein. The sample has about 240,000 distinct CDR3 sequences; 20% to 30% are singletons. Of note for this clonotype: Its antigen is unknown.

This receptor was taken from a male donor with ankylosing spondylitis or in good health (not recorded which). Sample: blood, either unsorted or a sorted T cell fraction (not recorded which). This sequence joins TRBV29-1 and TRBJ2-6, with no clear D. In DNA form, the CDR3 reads TGCAGCGTTGAACGTGGGGCCAACGTCCTGACTTTC. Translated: CSVERGANVLTF.